This TCR beta chain was profiled in a study of identical twins. This clonotype was seen a handful of times. Its target is unknown. V was clipped by 7 bases and J by 1 base, with 22 bases between them. Germline-derived CDR1 and CDR2 are SQVTM and ANQGSEA. The CDR3 spans 16 residues. A template switching step contributed a universal primer site, while unique molecular identifiers were present in the cDNA. TCRdb reprocessed the 5' RACE reads via MiXCR and lists one record per CDR3 protein. The sample yields under 300,000 distinct CDR3 sequences, about an eighth seen once. Points from the study as a whole: Models underpredicted monozygotic twin sharing of out-of-frame TCR alpha.

This sample also belongs to another study, concerning yellow fever vaccine responses in identical twins.

Sequencing was carried out using memory (CD45RO+) T cells sorted from blood. This chain connects TRBV29-1 to TRBJ1-2; D is possibly TRBD1 (5 bases). The sequence derives from a woman between 18 and 29 years old in good health. This chain's CDR3 is CSAKIDGAARNYGYTF. CDR3 nucleotides: TGCAGCGCTAAAATAGACGGGGCCGCCCGTAACTATGGCTACACCTTC.